The 23 T cell receptor beta chains in this list originate from one sample, sequenced in a study of blood T cells in healthy people across ages. Together with a sample-barcoded 5' primer, a J-beta primer mix was included in a second PCR lasting about 6 to 11 cycles. TCRdb analysed the 5' RACE reads with MiXCR anew, one entry per CDR3 protein. The table records about 770,000 distinct CDR3 sequences, around 43% of them present only once. The sequenced sample consisted of blood. The source is a man in his sixties in good health.

The chain combines TRBV7-2 with TRBJ1-1; D uncertain. The CDR3 sequence is 15 residues long. V was pared by 5 bases and J by 8 bases, with 21 bases between. The germline CDR1 and CDR2 sequences are SGHTA and FQGNSA. CDR3 in DNA: TGTGCCAGCAGCCCTCGGGTTTCTCCCACTTCAGAAGCTTTCTTT. Its protein is CASSPRVSPTSEAFF.

On this clonotype: Germline is not matched at one junction end, which may reflect a read error. The rearrangement links TRBV12-3 or TRBV12-4 to TRBJ2-7; 8 nucleotides agree with TRBD1. CDR3 size: 15 residues. The CDR3 DNA is TGTGCCAGCAGTTCGGACAGGGACCTATCCTGCGAGCAGTACTTC. Translated, it gives CASSSDRDLSCEQYF.

The genes are TRBV6-5 and TRBJ2-3; D is ambiguous. Looked up from germline, CDR1 is MNHEY and CDR2 is SVGAGI. The CDR3 has 15 amino acids. V was cut by 2 bases and J by 1 base, with 10 bases left in between. This chain's CDR3 is CASSYGATGTDTQYF. CDR3 nucleotide sequence: TGTGCCAGCAGTTACGGAGCCACGGGCACAGATACGCAGTATTTT.

The genes are TRBV28 and TRBJ2-5; tentative D call: TRBD1 (5 bases). The tail of the sequence fits TRBJ2-7 better, so the J call may be wrong. The germline CDR1 and CDR2 sequences are MDHEN and SYDVKM. This CDR3 spans 14 amino acids. CDR3: CASSSRAPRDEQYF. The CDR3 region has the DNA TGTGCCAGCAGTTCCAGGGCCCCCCGGGACGAGCAGTACTTC.

This chain links TRBV20-1 with TRBJ2-1; 8 positions match TRBD2. V gave up 6 bases and J gave up 10 bases; unmatched junction bases: 17. This CDR3 is 15 amino acids long. CDR1 and CDR2 (germline): DFQATT, SNEGSKA (reference sequence). The CDR3 DNA is TGCAGTGCGCCCGCCTCGGAGCGGGGGAAGGACGAGCAGTTCTTC. Amino acid sequence: CSAPASERGKDEQFF.

This clonotype was observed a handful of times. The chain employs TRBV7-9 and TRBJ2-1; D possibly corresponds to TRBD2 (5 bases). Trimming stripped 5 bases from V and 5 bases from J, with 16 bases between. CDR1 and CDR2 from the germline V gene are SEHNR and FQNEAQ (reference sequence). The CDR3 consists of 15 residues. Here the CDR3 reads CASSPLRWEHNEQFF. The CDR3 DNA is TGTGCCAGCAGCCCTCTAAGATGGGAGCACAATGAGCAGTTCTTC.

The rearrangement links TRBV10-3 to TRBJ2-3; D unresolved. The CDR3 has 15 residues. In germline, CDR1 is ENHRY, CDR2 SYGVKD. The V and J ends lost 4 bases and 1 base respectively, with 12 bases between them. CDR3 coding DNA: TGTGCCATCAGTGGAAGGGCAGGACGCACAGATACGCAGTATTTT. Protein product: CAISGRAGRTDTQYF.

This clonotype was counted a few times. The chain carries TRBV6-2 or TRBV6-3 and TRBJ2-2, with 8 bases matching TRBD1. From germline, CDR1 is MNHEY and CDR2 SVGEGT. Unmatched junction bases numbered 6, after V lost 8 bases and J lost 1 base. The CDR3 sequence is 15 residues long. Here the CDR3 reads CASRGDRGNTGELFF. The DNA for the CDR3 is TGTGCCAGCCGAGGTGACAGGGGGAACACCGGGGAGCTGTTTTTT.

There are a few counts of this clonotype. The chain combines TRBV20-1 with TRBJ2-3, with 7 bases that match TRBD1. The CDR3 runs to 15 residues. The junction had 3 bases not matched to a gene; V was cut back by 0 bases and J by 0 bases. Per the germline V gene, CDR1 is DFQATT and CDR2 is SNEGSKA (reference sequence). DNA for the CDR3: TGCAGTGCTAGAGATAAGGGACAGAGCACAGATACGCAGTATTTT. It specifies CSARDKGQSTDTQYF.

Comment on this clonotype: Its ends do not fully match the called genes, so a read error is possible. The chain uses TRBV20-1 and TRBJ2-1, with D hard to call. Germline CDR1 reads DFQATT; CDR2 reads SNEGSKA (reference sequence). The CDR3 is 14 amino acids. The CDR3 coding sequence is TGCAGTGTTAGAACCGGAAGCTCCTACAATGAGCAGTTCTTC. This codes for CSVRTGSSYNEQFF.

This chain uses TRBV10-3 with TRBJ2-7, with 8 bases identical to TRBD1. Germline CDR1 and CDR2: ENHRY and SYGVKD. Unmatched junction bases numbered 5, after V lost 8 bases and J lost 5 bases. The CDR3 length is 12 residues. As DNA, the CDR3 is TGTGCCATCGGAGACAGGGGCGACGAGCAGTACTTC. This codes for CAIGDRGDEQYF.

This clonotype was counted only a few times. This CDR3 is CASSQASGREAFF. The CDR3 coding sequence is TGCGCCAGCAGCCAAGCTTCGGGGCGTGAAGCTTTCTTT. V usage is TRBV4-3 and J usage is TRBJ1-1, with D maybe TRBD1 (5 bases). Between the trimmed V and J ends, which lost 1 base and 7 bases, there was a span of 10 bases. Germline CDR1 and CDR2: LGHNA and YSLEER. This CDR3 is built from 13 residues.

The V and J genes are TRBV20-1 and TRBJ1-1, with D possibly TRBD1 on 5 matching bases. Per the germline V gene, CDR1 is DFQATT and CDR2 is SNEGSKA (reference sequence). This CDR3 spans 15 amino acids. V lost 5 bases and J lost 1, with 17 bases in between. The CDR3 here is CSAALGQVGNTEAFF. CDR3 nucleotide sequence: TGCAGTGCTGCCTTGGGGCAGGTAGGGAACACTGAAGCTTTCTTT.

This rearrangement joins TRBV5-6 to TRBJ1-3, with TRBD1 as a possible D gene (6 bases). Germline V CDR1 and CDR2: SGHDT, YYEEEE. V shed 3 bases and J shed 2 bases, with 18 bases lying between them. The CDR3 length is 17 residues. The CDR3 nucleotides read TGTGCCAGCAGCTCCTCCGACAGGCCGGGGGCTGGAAACACCATATATTTT. It specifies CASSSSDRPGAGNTIYF.

This clonotype was recorded a few times. The chain carries TRBV10-3 and TRBJ2-7, with 10 bases that match TRBD1. The junction had 7 bases not matched to a gene; V was cut back by 0 bases and J by 5 bases. This CDR3 region has 16 residues. Germline V gene data show CDR1 as ENHRY and CDR2 as SYGVKD. The CDR3 loop is CAISESGETGGHEQYF. CDR3 DNA: TGTGCCATCAGTGAGTCGGGCGAGACAGGGGGCCACGAGCAGTACTTC.

This sequence joins TRBV2 and TRBJ2-7; maybe TRBD2 (7 bases). The germline V and J ends were trimmed by 6 bases and 7 bases, with 19 bases remaining between them. The CDR3 totals 14 residues. Germline V gene sequence: CDR1 SNHLY, CDR2 FYNNEI. The CDR3 bases are TGTGCCAGCAGCATGGGGGGGCCCTACAATGAGCAGTACTTC. Its protein is CASSMGGPYNEQYF. Based on the CDR3 plus reference TRBV2 and TRBJ2-7, the full variable domain is EPEVTQTPSHQVTQMGQEVILRCVPISNHLYFYWYRQILGQKVEFLVSFYNNEISEKSEIFDDQFSVERPDGSNFTLKIRSTKLEDSAMYFCASSMGGPYNEQYFGPGTRLTVT.

This chain connects TRBV7-9 to TRBJ1-5; D ambiguous. The germline V gene has CDR1 SEHNR and CDR2 FQNEAQ (reference sequence). The CDR3 loop spans 12 amino acids. Trimming shortened V by 1 base and J by 6 bases, and 4 bases separated the two germline ends. CDR3 sequence reads: CASSLEFQPQHF. The CDR3 coding sequence is TGTGCCAGCAGCTTAGAGTTTCAGCCCCAGCATTTT.

The chain joins TRBV7-9 to TRBJ2-1, with 9 bases matching TRBD1. Trimming cost V 6 bases and J 7 bases; bases outside gene matches: 10. Germline V gene data show CDR1 as SEHNR and CDR2 as FQNEAQ (reference sequence). The CDR3 loop spans 15 amino acids. CDR3 nucleotide sequence: TGTGCCAGCAGAAAGGGACAGGGTGGAGCGAATGAGCAGTTCTTC. This encodes CASRKGQGGANEQFF. The full variable domain, rest sourced from reference TRBV7-9 and TRBJ2-1, is DTGVSQNPRHKITKRGQNVTFRCDPISEHNRLYWYRQTLGQGPEFLTYFQNEAQLEKSRLLSDRFSAERPKGSFSTLEIQRTEQGDSAMYLCASRKGQGGANEQFFGPGTRLTVL.

This clonotype was detected a few times. The rearrangement uses TRBV5-1 and TRBJ1-1; a weak D match, TRBD1 (5 bases). This CDR3 spans 16 amino acids. Trimming left V 4 bases short and J 5 bases short, with 21 bases between. Germline loops: CDR1 SGHRS, CDR2 YFSETQ. DNA for the CDR3: TGCGCCAGCAGCAGCCTGAACCAAGGGGCCGGTACTGAAGCTTTCTTT. This sequence encodes CASSSLNQGAGTEAFF.

This clonotype occurred a few times. This rearrangement joins TRBV25-1 to TRBJ2-1, with D possibly TRBD2 on 5 matching bases. The CDR3 runs 16 residues. V lost 4 bases and J 3 bases, leaving 16 bases between the germline ends. Germline V CDR1 and CDR2: MGHDK, SYGVNS. For the CDR3, the DNA is TGTGCCAGCAGTGCGACGAGCAGCGGTCGCTACAATGAGCAGTTCTTC. Amino acids: CASSATSSGRYNEQFF.

The chain recombines TRBV12-3 or TRBV12-4 with TRBJ2-1; D unresolved. Trimming stripped 0 bases from V and 7 bases from J, with 16 bases between. This CDR3 has 16 residues. The CDR3, as DNA: TGTGCCAGCAGTTTAGCGGGAAGGAACACTGGAAATGAGCAGTTCTTC. Its protein product is CASSLAGRNTGNEQFF.

This clonotype has a handful of counts. This chain joins TRBV20-1 and TRBJ1-5; 7 positions match TRBD1. Germline V lookup: CDR1 DFQATT, CDR2 SNEGSKA (reference sequence). The J segment lost 5 bases and the V segment lost 6 bases, leaving 7 bases of the junction unmatched. This CDR3 is 13 amino acids long. The CDR3 loop reads CSASRDSDQPQHF. Here the CDR3 DNA reads TGCAGTGCCTCCCGGGACAGCGATCAGCCCCAGCATTTT.

This chain connects TRBV24-1 to TRBJ2-1; D may be TRBD1 (6 bases). The CDR3 length is 14 residues. V gave up 3 bases and J gave up 7 bases, with 12 bases separating them. CDR1 is KGHDR, CDR2 SFDVKD, per germline. The CDR3 nucleotides are TGTGCCACCAGTGATGGGCGGACAGTAAATGAGCAGTTCTTC. Protein sequence: CATSDGRTVNEQFF.